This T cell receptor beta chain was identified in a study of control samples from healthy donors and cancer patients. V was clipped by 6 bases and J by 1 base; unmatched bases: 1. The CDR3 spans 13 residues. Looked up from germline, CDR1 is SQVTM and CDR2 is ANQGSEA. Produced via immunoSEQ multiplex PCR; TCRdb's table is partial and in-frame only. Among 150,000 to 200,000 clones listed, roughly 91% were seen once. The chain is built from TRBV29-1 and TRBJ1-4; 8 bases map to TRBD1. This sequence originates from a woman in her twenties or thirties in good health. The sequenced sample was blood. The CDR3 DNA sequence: TGCAGCGTCAGGGGGCTAACTAATGAAAAACTGTTTTTT. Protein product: CSVRGLTNEKLFF.